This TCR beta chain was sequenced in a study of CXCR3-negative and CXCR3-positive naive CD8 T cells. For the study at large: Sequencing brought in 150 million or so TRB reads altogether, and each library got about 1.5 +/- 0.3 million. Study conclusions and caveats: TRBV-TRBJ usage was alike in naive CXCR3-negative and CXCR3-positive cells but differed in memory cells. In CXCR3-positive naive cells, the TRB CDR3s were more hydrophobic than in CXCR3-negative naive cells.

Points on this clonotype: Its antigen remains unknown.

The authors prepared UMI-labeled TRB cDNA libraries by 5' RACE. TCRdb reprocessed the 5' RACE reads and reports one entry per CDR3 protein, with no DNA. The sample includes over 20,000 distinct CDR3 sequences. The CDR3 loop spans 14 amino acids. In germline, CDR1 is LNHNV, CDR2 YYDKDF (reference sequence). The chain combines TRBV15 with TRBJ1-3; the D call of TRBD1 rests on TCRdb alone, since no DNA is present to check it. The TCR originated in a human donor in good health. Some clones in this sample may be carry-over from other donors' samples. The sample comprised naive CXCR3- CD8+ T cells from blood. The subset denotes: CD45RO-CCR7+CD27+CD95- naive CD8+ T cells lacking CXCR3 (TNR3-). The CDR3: CATGRANSGNTIYF.